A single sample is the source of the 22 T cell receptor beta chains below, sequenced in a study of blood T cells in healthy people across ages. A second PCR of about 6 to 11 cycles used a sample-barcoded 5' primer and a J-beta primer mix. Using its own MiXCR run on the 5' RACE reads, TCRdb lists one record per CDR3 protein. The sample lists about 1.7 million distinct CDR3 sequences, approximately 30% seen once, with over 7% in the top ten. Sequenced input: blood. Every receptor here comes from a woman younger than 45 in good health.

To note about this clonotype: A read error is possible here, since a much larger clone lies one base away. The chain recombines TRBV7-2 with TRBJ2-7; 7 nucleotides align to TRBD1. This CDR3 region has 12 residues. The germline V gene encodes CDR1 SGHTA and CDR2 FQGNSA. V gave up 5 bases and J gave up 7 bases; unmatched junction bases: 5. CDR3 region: CASSKGGYEQYF. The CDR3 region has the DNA TGTGCCAGCAGCAAAGGGGGCTATGAGCAGTACTTC.

CDR3 nucleotide sequence: TGTGCCAGCAGTTCAGGGGAATCTCAGCCCCAGCATTTT. Protein sequence: CASSSGESQPQHF. V is TRBV12-3 or TRBV12-4 and J is TRBJ1-5; weak D call: TRBD1 (6 bases). Trimming removed 4 bases at V and 6 bases at J, with 10 bases between. The CDR3 totals 13 residues.

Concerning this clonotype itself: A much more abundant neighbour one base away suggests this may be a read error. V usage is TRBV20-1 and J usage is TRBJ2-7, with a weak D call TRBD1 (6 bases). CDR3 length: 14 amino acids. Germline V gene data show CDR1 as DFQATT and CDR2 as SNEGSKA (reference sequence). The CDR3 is CSASASGQTYELYF. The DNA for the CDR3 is TGCAGTGCTAGCGCTTCGGGACAAACCTACGAGCTGTACTTC.

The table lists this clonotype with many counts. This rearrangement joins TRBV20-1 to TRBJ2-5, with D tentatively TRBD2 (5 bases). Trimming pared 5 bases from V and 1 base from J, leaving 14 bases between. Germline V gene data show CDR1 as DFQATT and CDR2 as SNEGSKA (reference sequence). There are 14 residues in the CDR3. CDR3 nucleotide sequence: TGCAGTGCTTCCCGACCGGGATCCCAAGAGACCCAGTACTTC. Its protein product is CSASRPGSQETQYF.

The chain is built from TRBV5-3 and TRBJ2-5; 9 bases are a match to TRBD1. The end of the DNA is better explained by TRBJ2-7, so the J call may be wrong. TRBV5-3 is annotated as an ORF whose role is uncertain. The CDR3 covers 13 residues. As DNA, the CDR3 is TGTGCCAGCTTGGGGACAGGGCCGTTCGAGCAGTACTTC. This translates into CASLGTGPFEQYF.

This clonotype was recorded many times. The CDR3 DNA reads as TGTGCCAGCAGTTGGGCCGGGACAGGGTCCTACGAGCAGTACTTC. This codes for CASSWAGTGSYEQYF. The J gene is TRBJ2-7, the V gene TRBV12-3 or TRBV12-4; 9 positions match TRBD1. CDR3 length equals 15 residues. V shed 4 bases, J shed 1 base, and the junction held 5 bases outside the gene matches.

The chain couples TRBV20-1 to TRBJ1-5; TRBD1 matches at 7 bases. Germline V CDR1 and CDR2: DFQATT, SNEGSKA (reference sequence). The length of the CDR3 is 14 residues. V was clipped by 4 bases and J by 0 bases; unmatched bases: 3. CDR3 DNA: TGCAGTGCTATGGACAGGAATAGCAATCAGCCCCAGCATTTT. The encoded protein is CSAMDRNSNQPQHF.

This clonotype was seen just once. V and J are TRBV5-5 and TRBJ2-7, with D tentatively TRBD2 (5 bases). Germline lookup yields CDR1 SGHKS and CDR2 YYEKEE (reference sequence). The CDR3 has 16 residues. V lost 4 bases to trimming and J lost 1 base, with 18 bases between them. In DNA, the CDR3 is TGTGCCAGCAGCCCGGATGCCGGAGGCTATTCCTACGAGCAGTACTTC. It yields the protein CASSPDAGGYSYEQYF.

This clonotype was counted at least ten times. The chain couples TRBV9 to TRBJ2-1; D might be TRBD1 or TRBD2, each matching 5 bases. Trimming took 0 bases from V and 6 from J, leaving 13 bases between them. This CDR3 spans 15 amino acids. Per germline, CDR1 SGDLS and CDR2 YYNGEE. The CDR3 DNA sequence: TGTGCCAGCAGCGTAGATGAGGGGCGGTTCAATGAGCAGTTCTTC. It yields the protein CASSVDEGRFNEQFF.

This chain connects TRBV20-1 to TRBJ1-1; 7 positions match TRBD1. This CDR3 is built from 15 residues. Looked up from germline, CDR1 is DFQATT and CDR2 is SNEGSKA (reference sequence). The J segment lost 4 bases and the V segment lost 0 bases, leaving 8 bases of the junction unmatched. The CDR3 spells CSARDPGGKGTEAFF. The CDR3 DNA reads TGCAGTGCTAGAGATCCAGGGGGTAAGGGCACTGAAGCTTTCTTT.

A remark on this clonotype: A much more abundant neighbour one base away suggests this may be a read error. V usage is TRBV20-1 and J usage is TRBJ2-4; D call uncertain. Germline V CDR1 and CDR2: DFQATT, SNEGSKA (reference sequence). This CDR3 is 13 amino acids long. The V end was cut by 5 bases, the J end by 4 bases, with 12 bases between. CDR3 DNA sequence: TGCAGTGCTCTTGACGGGCCTAAAAACATTCAGTACTTC. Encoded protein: CSALDGPKNIQYF.

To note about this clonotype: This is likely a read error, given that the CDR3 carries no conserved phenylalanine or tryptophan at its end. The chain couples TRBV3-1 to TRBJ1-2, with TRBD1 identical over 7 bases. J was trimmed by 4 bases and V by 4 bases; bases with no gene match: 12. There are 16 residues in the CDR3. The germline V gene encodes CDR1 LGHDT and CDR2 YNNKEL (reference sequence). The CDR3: CASSRGKKDRSYGYTV. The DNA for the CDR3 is TGTGCCAGCAGCCGAGGCAAAAAGGACAGGAGCTATGGCTACACCGTC.

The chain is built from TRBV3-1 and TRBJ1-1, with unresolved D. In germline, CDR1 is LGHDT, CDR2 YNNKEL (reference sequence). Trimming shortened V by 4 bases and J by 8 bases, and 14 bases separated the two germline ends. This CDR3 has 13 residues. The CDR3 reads CASSLPPATEAFF. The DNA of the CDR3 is TGTGCCAGCAGCCTCCCTCCGGCAACCGAAGCTTTCTTT.

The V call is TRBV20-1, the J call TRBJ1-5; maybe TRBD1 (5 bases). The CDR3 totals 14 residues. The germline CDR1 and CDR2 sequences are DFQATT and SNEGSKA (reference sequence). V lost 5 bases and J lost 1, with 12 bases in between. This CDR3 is CSAGGEGSNQPQHF. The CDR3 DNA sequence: TGCAGTGCTGGGGGAGAGGGAAGCAATCAGCCCCAGCATTTT.

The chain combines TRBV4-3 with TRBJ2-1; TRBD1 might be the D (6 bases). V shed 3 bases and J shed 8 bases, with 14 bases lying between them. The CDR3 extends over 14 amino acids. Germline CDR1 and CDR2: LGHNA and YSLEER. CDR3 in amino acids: CASSQGPDSDEQFF. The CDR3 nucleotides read TGCGCCAGCAGCCAGGGACCGGACAGCGATGAGCAGTTCTTC.

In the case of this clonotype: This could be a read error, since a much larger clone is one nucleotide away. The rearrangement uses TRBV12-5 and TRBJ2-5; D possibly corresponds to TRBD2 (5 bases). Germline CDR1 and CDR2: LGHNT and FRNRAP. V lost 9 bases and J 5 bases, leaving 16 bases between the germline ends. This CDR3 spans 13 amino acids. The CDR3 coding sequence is TGTGCTAGGGGCCCAGCCTGGAGGGAGACCCAGTACTTC. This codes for CARGPAWRETQYF.

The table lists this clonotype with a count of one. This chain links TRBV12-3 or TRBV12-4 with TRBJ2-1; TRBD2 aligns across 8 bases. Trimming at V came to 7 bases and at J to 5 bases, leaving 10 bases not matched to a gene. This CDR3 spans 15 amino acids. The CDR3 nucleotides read TGTGCCAGCACCCAGGGTGGGACTAGTAACAATGAGCAGTTCTTC. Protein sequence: CASTQGGTSNNEQFF.

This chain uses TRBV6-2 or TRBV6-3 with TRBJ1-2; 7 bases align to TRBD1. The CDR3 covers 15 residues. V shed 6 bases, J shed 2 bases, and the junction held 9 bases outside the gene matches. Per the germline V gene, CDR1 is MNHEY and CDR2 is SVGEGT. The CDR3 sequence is CASSIEGARNYGYTF. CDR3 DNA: TGTGCCAGCAGCATAGAGGGGGCGCGGAACTATGGCTACACCTTC.

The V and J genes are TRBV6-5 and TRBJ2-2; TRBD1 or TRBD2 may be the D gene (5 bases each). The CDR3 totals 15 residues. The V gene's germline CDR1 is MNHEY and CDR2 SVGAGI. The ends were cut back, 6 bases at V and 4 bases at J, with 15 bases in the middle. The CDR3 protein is CASRISMGTTGELFF. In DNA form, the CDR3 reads TGTGCCAGCAGGATATCGATGGGGACCACCGGGGAGCTGTTTTTT.

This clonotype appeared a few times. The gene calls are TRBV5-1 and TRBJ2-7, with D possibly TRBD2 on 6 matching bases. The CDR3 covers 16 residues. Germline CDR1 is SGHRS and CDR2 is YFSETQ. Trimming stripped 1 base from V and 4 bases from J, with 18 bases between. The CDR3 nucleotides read TGCGCCAGCAGCTTGCAGCGCGGGGAAGGACGGTACGAGCAGTACTTC. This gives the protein CASSLQRGEGRYEQYF.

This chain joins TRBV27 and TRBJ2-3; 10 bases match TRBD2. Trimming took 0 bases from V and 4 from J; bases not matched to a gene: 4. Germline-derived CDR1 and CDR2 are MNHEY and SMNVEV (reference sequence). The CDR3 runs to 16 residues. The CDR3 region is CASSLSGLADADTQYF. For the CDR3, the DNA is TGTGCCAGCAGTTTATCTGGACTAGCGGACGCAGATACGCAGTATTTT.

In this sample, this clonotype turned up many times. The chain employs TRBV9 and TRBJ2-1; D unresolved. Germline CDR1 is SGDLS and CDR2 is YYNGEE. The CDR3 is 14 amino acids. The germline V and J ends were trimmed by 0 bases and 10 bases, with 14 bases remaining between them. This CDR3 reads CASSVAFRTTEQFF. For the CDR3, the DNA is TGTGCCAGCAGCGTAGCTTTTAGAACAACGGAGCAGTTCTTC.